This T cell receptor beta chain comes out of a study of blood T cells in healthy people across ages. The study, taken as a whole, reports: Older age went with lower TCR beta diversity per million T cells, in a roughly linear way. Donor CMV status was unknown, possibly confounding expanded clonotype changes.

Healthy Russian Caucasian donors spanned ages about 6 to 100 years. For this clonotype: The antigen is unknown. The junction shows a germline mismatch at one end, possibly a read error.

Through a sample-barcoded 5' primer and a J-beta primer mix, a second PCR was run for roughly 7 to 12 cycles. A minimum of 2.5 million CDR3-containing paired-end reads was obtained for each sample. TCRdb ran MiXCR on the 5' RACE reads and lists one entry per CDR3 protein. The sample lists fewer than 900,000 distinct CDR3 sequences, about 42% occurring once. Germline V gene sequence: CDR1 SGHTA, CDR2 FQGNSA. CDR3 length: 16 residues. The chain has TRBV7-2 and TRBJ2-5; tentatively, D is TRBD1 or TRBD2 (5 bases each). This clonotype originated in a woman aged 60-75 years in good health. Sequenced: blood. The CDR3 region is CASTGTGRGFQGTQYF. DNA of the CDR3: TGTGCCAGCACCGGTACAGGACGAGGGTTTCAAGGGACCCAGTACTTC. The variable domain in full, with the rest retrieved from reference TRBV7-2 and TRBJ2-5, is GAGVSQSPSNKVTEKGKDVELRCDPISGHTALYWYRQSLGQGLEFLIYFQGNSAPDKSGLPSDRFSAERTGGSVSTLTIQRTQQEDSAVYLCASTGTGRGFQGTQYFGPGTRLLVL.